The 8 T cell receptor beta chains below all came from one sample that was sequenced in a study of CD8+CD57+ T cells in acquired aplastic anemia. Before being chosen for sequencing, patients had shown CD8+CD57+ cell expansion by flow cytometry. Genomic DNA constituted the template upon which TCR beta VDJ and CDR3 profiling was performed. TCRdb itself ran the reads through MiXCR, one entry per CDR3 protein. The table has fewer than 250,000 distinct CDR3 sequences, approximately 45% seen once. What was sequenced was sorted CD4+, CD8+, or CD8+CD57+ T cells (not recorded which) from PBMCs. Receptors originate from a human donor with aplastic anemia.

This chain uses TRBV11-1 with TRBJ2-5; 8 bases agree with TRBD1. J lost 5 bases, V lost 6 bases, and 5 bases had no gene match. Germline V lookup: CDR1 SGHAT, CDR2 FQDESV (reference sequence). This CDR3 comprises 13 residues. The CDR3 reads CASRTDRDETQYF. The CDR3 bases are TGTGCCAGCAGGACGGACAGGGATGAGACCCAGTACTTC.

The CDR3 loop reads CSAREASYEQYF. The CDR3 DNA reads TGCAGTGCTAGAGAAGCCTCCTACGAGCAGTACTTC. The rearrangement links TRBV20-1 to TRBJ2-7; D remains unclear. The germline V gene has CDR1 DFQATT and CDR2 SNEGSKA (reference sequence). This CDR3 region has 12 residues. The V end lost 0 bases, the J end lost 0 bases, and 3 bases lay between the germline ends.

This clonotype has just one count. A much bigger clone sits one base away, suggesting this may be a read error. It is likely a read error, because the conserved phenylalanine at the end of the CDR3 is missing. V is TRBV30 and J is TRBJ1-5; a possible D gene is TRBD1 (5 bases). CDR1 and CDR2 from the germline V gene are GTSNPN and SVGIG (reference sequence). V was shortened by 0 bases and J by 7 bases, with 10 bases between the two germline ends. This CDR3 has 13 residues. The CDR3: CAWSVQADQPQHI. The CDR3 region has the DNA TGTGCCTGGAGTGTACAGGCCGACCAGCCCCAGCATATT.

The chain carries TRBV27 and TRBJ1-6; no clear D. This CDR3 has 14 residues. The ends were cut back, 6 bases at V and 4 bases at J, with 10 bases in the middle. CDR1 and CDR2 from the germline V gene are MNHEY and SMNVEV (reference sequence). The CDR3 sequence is CASRRGDYNSPLHF. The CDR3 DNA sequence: TGTGCCAGCAGGCGCGGGGATTATAATTCACCCCTCCACTTT.

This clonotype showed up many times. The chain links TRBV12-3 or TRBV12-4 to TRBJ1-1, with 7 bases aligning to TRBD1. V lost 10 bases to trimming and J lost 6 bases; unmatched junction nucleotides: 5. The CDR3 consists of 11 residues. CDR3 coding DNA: TGTGCCACGACTAGGGGGCCTGAAGCTTTCTTT. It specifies CATTRGPEAFF.

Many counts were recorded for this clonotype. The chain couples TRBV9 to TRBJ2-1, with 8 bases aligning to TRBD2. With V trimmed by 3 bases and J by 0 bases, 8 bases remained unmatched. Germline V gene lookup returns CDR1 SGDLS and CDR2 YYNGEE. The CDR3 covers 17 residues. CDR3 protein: CASSDLGGVSSYNEQFF. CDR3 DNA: TGTGCCAGCAGCGACCTCGGGGGGGTGAGCTCCTACAATGAGCAGTTCTTC.

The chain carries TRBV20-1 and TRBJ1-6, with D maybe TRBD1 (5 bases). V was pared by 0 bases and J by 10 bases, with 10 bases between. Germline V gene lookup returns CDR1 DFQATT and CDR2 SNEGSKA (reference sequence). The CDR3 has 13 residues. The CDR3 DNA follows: TGCAGTGCTAGAGACAGGGACCTATCACCCCTCCACTTT. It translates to CSARDRDLSPLHF.

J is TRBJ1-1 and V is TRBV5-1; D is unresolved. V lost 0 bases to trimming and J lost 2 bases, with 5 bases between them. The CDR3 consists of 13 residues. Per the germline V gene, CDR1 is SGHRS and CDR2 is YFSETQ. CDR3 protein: CASSLDDNTEAFF. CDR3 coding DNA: TGCGCCAGCAGCTTGGACGATAACACTGAAGCTTTCTTT.